This T cell receptor beta chain was obtained from a study of Ad26.COV2.S vaccination and SARS-CoV-2 variants. The CDR3 runs 14 residues. In germline, CDR1 is MDHEN, CDR2 SYDVKM. Trimming removed 6 bases at V and 0 bases at J, with 10 bases between. This clone was observed a single time. The protocol was immunoSEQ multiplex PCR, while the TCRdb copy is restricted to in-frame clones and leaves out a portion. The table shows some 350,000 clones, with about 85% occurring only once. The treatment here: some 20 received Ad26.COV2.S at low or high dose, single or two shots; 5 received placebo; per-sample allocation not given. Following the first vaccine or placebo injection, samples were taken on day 63.

This TCR was recovered from a person aged 18-65 years who received the Ad26.COV2.S COVID-19 vaccine or a placebo. The chain combines TRBV28 with TRBJ2-3, with D possibly being TRBD2 (5 bases). The source was peripheral blood, collected in a trial of Ad26.COV2.S vaccine versus placebo. CDR3 in amino acids: CASRASGSTDTQYF. CDR3 nucleotide sequence: TGTGCCAGCAGAGCAAGCGGAAGCACAGATACGCAGTATTTT.